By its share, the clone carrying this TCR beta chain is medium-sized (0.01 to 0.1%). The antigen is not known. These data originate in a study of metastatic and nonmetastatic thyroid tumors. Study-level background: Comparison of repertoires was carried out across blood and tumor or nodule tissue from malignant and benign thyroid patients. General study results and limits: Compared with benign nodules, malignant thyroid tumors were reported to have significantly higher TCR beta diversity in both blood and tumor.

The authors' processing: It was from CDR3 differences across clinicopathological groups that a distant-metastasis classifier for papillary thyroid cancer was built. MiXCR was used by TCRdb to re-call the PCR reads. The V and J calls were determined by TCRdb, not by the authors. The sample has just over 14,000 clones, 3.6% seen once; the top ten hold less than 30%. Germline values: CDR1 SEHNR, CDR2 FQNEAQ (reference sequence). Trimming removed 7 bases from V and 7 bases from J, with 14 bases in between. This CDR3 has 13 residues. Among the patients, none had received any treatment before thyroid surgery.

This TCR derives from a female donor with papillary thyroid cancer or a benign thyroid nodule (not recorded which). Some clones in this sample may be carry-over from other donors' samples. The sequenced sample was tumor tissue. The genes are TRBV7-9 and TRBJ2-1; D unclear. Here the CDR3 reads CASTPRERNEQFF. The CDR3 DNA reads TGTGCCAGCACCCCCCGTGAGAGGAATGAGCAGTTCTTC. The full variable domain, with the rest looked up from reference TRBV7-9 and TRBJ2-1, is DTGVSQNPRHKITKRGQNVTFRCDPISEHNRLYWYRQTLGQGPEFLTYFQNEAQLEKSRLLSDRFSAERPKGSFSTLEIQRTEQGDSAMYLCASTPRERNEQFFGPGTRLTVL.